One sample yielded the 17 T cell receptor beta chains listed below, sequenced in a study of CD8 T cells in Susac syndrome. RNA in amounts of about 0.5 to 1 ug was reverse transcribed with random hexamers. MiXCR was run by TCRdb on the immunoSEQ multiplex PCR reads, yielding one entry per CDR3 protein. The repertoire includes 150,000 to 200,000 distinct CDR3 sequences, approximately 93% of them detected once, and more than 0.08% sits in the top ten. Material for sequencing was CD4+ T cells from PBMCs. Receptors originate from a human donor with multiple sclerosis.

The CDR3 sequence is CASSRTGVSDEQYF. The CDR3 region has the DNA TGCGCCAGCAGCCGGACAGGGGTGAGCGACGAGCAGTACTTC. V is TRBV5-1 and J is TRBJ2-7; TRBD1 aligns across 9 bases. The J segment lost 5 bases and the V segment lost 4 bases, leaving 7 bases of the junction unmatched. The CDR3 has 14 residues. Germline V gene lookup returns CDR1 SGHRS and CDR2 YFSETQ.

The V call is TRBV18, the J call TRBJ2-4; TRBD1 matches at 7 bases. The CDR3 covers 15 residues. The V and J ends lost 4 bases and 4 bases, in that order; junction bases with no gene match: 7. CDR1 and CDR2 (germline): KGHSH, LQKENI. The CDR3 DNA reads TGTGCCAGCTCACTTGGGACAGATCCTAAAAACATTCAGTACTTC. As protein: CASSLGTDPKNIQYF.

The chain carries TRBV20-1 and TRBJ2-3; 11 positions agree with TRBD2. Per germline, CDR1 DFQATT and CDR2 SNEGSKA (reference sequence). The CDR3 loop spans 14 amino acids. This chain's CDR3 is CSVPGLADGDTQYF. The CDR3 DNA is TGCAGCGTCCCGGGACTAGCGGACGGAGATACGCAGTATTTT.

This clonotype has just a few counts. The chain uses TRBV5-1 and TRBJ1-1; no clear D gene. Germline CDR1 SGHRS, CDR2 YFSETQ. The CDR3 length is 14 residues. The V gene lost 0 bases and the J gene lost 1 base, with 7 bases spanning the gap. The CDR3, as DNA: TGCGCCAGCAGCTTGGCCGCAGAGAACACTGAAGCTTTCTTT. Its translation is CASSLAAENTEAFF.

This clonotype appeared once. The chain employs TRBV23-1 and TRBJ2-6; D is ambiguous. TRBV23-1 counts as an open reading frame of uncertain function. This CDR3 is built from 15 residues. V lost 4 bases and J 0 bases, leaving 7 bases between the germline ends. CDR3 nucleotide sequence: TGCGCCAGCAGTCGGCAGCGCTCTGGGGCCAACGTCCTGACTTTC. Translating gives CASSRQRSGANVLTF.

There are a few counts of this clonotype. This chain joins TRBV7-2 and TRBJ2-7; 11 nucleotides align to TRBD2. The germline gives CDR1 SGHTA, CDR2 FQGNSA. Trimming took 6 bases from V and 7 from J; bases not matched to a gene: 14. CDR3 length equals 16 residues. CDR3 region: CASRRTSGSQMGEQYF. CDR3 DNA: TGTGCCAGCAGAAGGACTAGCGGGTCGCAAATGGGAGAGCAGTACTTC.

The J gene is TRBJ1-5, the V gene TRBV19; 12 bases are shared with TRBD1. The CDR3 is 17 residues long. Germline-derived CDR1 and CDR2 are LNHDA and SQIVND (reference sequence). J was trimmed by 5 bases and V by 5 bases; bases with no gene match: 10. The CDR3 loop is CASSDPGQGAGDQPQHF. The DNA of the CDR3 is TGTGCCAGTAGTGATCCGGGACAGGGGGCCGGGGATCAGCCCCAGCATTTT.

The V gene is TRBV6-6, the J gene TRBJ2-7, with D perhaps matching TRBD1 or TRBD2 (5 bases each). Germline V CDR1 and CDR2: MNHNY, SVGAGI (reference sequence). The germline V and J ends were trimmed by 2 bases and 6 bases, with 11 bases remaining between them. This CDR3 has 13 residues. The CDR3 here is CASSYPGRSEQYF. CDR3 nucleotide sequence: TGTGCCAGCAGTTACCCGGGGCGCAGCGAGCAGTACTTC.

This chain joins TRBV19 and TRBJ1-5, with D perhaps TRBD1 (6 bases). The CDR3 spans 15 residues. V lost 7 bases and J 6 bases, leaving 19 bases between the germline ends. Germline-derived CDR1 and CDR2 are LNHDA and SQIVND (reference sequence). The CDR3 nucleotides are TGTGCCAGTACCACCCGGGCTCAGGGGCGTCAGCCCCAGCATTTT. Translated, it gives CASTTRAQGRQPQHF.

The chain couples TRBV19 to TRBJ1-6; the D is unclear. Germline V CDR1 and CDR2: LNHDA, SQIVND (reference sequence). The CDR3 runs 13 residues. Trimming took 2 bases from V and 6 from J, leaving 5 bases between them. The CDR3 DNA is TGTGCCAGTAGTATAACCGTTAATTCACCCCTCCACTTT. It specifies CASSITVNSPLHF.

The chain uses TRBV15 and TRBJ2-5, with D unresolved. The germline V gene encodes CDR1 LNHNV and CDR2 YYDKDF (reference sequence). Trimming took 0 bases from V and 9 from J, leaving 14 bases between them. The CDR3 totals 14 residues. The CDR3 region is CATSRDNRPTAQYF. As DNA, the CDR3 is TGTGCCACCAGCAGAGATAACCGGCCGACGGCCCAGTACTTC. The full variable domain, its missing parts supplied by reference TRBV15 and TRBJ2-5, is DAMVIQNPRYQVTQFGKPVTLSCSQTLNHNVMYWYQQKSSQAPKLLFHYYDKDFNNEADTPDNFQSRRPNTSFCFLDIRSPGLGDTAMYLCATSRDNRPTAQYFGPGTRLLVL.

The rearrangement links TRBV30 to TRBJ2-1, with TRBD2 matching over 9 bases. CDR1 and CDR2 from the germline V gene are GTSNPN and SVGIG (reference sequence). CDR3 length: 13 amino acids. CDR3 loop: CSTQREDYNEQFF. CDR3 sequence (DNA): TGTAGTACCCAGCGGGAGGATTACAATGAGCAGTTCTTC.

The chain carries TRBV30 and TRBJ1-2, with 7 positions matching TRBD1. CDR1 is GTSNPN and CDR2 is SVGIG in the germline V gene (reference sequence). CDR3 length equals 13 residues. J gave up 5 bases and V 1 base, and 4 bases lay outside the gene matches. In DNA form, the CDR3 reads TGTGCCTGGAGTGGAGGGACAGTATATGGCTACACCTTC. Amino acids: CAWSGGTVYGYTF.

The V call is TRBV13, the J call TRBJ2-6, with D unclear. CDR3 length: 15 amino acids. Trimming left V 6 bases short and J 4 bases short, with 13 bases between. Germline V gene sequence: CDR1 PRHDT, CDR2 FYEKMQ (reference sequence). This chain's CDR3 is CASSTRHQGANVLTF. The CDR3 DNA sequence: TGTGCCAGCAGTACCAGGCATCAAGGGGCCAACGTCCTGACTTTC.

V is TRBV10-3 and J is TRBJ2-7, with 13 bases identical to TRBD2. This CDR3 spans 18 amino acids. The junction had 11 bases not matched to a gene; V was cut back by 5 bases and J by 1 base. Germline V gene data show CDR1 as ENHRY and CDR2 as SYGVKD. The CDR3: CAISLQRTSGRGSYEQYF. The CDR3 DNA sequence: TGTGCCATCAGTCTTCAGAGGACTAGCGGGAGAGGTTCCTACGAGCAGTACTTC.

CDR3 amino acids: CASSLTAWGPQTQYF. For the CDR3, the DNA is TGCGCCAGCAGCTTGACTGCGTGGGGGCCTCAGACCCAGTACTTC. The chain is built from TRBV5-1 and TRBJ2-5; the D gene is possibly TRBD1 (6 bases). Looked up from germline, CDR1 is SGHRS and CDR2 is YFSETQ. The CDR3 sequence is 15 residues long. V was pared by 1 base and J by 6 bases, with 16 bases between.

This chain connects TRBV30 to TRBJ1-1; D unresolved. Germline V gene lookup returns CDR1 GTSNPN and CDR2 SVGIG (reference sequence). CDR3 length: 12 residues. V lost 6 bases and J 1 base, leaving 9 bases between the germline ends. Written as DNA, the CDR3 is TGTGCCTGTTTCAGAGCGAACACTGAAGCTTTCTTT. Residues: CACFRANTEAFF.